Listed below are T cell receptor beta chains from one sample, sequenced in a study of control samples from healthy donors and cancer patients. Measured with immunoSEQ multiplex PCR; TCRdb has only the in-frame clones, and not every one. The sample contains around 130,000 clones, about 95% of which appear only once. Material for sequencing was blood. The source is a man aged 30 to 39 in good health. CDR3s include the opening cysteine and the closing phenylalanine or tryptophan. D genes are given only for firm matches. For some rows the clone size is stated as once, few or many, or as a class when expanded; others skip it.

TRBJ1-5 TRBD1 NA TRBV2 TGTGCCAGCAGTTTGGACAGGGCGGGCAATCAGCCCCAGCATTTT CASSLDRAGNQPQHF
TRBJ2-3 TRBD1 NA TRBV7-8 TGTGCCAGCAGCTTAGGACAGGGAACAGATACGCAGTATTTT CASSLGQGTDTQYF
TRBJ1-3 NA NA TRBV30 TGTGCCTGGAGTAGCCTGCGCTCTGGAAACACCATATATTTT CAWSSLRSGNTIYF
TRBJ2-1 TRBD2 NA TRBV10-3 TGTGCCATCAGTGAGAGCGGGGGTGAGGGGGAGCAGTTCTTC CAISESGGEGEQFF
TRBJ1-1 NA NA TRBV7-9 TGTGCCAGCAGCCCTTATGCGGGAACTGAAGCTTTCTTT CASSPYAGTEAFF
TRBJ1-6 TRBD1 NA TRBV19 TGTGCCAGTAGTATAGATGGACAGGGGGCTTCACCCCTCCACTTT CASSIDGQGASPLHF
TRBJ2-1 TRBD2 NA TRBV6-5 TGTGCCAGCAGTTCCGGACTAGCGGGGGGTGATGAGCAGTTCTTC CASSSGLAGGDEQFF
TRBJ2-7 NA NA TRBV30 TGTGCCTCGGAGAGGGGGGAGTACGAGCAGTACTTC CASERGEYEQYF
TRBJ2-5 TRBD2 NA TRBV4-3 TGCGCCAGCAGCCAAGGCCGACTAGCGGGGGGCGAGGGGGAGACCCAGTACTTC CASSQGRLAGGEGETQYF
TRBJ1-5 NA NA TRBV18 TGTGCCAGCTCACCAACCGTAAATCAGCCCCAGCATTTT CASSPTVNQPQHF
TRBJ2-7 NA NA TRBV5-4 TGTGCCAGCAGCCTCAGGGGATTCGCCTACGAGCAGTACTTC CASSLRGFAYEQYF
TRBJ1-6 NA NA TRBV19 TGTGCCAGTAGTATAGATGCGATGTATAATTCACCCCTCCACTTT CASSIDAMYNSPLHF
TRBJ2-7 NA NA TRBV3-1/TRBV3-2 TGTGCCAGCAGCCAAGCGTTTTCTGGGGGCCACGAGCAGTACTTC CASSQAFSGGHEQYF
TRBJ2-5 TRBD2 NA TRBV7-3 TGTGCCAGCAGCTTAACCGGACTAGCGGGGGATGAGACCCAGTACTTC CASSLTGLAGDETQYF
TRBJ2-5 NA NA TRBV5-1 TGCGCCAGCAGCTTGTCAGGGTCGGAGACCCAGTACTTC CASSLSGSETQYF
TRBJ2-3 NA NA TRBV6-5 TGTGCCAGCAGTTACACACTGGCGGGTGATACGCAGTATTTT CASSYTLAGDTQYF
TRBJ1-2 NA NA TRBV27 TGTGCCAGCAGTTTTTCGTTCGAGAGGGGCTCTTATGGGTATGGCTACACCTTC CASSFSFERGSYGYGYTF
TRBJ1-6 TRBD1 NA TRBV19 TGTGCCAGTAGATCAATGGGACAGGGGGATTCACCCCTCCACTTT CASRSMGQGDSPLHF
TRBJ2-1 NA NA TRBV19 TGTGCCAGTAGTATGTTTACAGGGAAACGTAATGAGCAGTTCTTC CASSMFTGKRNEQFF
TRBJ1-1 NA NA TRBV5-5 TGTGCCAGCAGCTTCTGGCGGACGAACACTGAAGCTTTCTTT CASSFWRTNTEAFF
TRBJ2-3 NA NA TRBV7-3 TGTGCCAGCAGCTTAACGTTTGGGGCGGGACTCGTTAGCACAGATACGCAGTATTTT CASSLTFGAGLVSTDTQYF
TRBJ1-1 NA few TRBV7-2 TGTGCCAGCAGCTTGTGGACTAACACTGAAGCTTTCTTT CASSLWTNTEAFF
TRBJ1-1 NA NA TRBV6-5 TGTGCCAGCAGGCTAAATCGCCGGGGGGACACTGAAGCTTTCTTT CASRLNRRGDTEAFF
TRBJ2-7 NA few TRBV5-1 TGCGCCAGCAGCTTGGACTACGAGCAGTACTTC CASSLDYEQYF
TRBJ2-4 NA NA TRBV10-1 TGCGCCAGCAGTGAGTCGAGCGGACTAGCCAAAAACATTCAGTACTTC CASSESSGLAKNIQYF
TRBJ2-6 TRBD2 NA TRBV6-1 TGTGCCAGCAGTGGCGGCGGGAGCTCTGGGGCCAACGTCCTGACTTTC CASSGGGSSGANVLTF
TRBJ1-1 NA NA TRBV30 TGTGCCTGGAGTAGGCTGAACACTGAAGCTTTCTTT CAWSRLNTEAFF
TRBJ2-2 NA NA TRBV5-6 TGTGCCAGCAGCTTGGGCGGCGGGGAGCTGTTTTTT CASSLGGGELFF
TRBJ1-1 NA NA TRBV3-1/TRBV3-2 TGTGCCAGCAGCCAAGTTACAGCTGGGGACACTGAAGCTTTCTTT CASSQVTAGDTEAFF
TRBJ2-7 NA NA TRBV29-1 TGCAGCGTTGAGGCGGGGACGGCCTACGAGCAGTACTTC CSVEAGTAYEQYF
TRBJ2-5 NA NA TRBV5-1 TGCGCCAGCAGCTTTCAGGGGCGACAACCCGAAGCGACCCAGTACTTC CASSFQGRQPEATQYF
TRBJ2-2 NA NA TRBV9 TGTGCCAGCAGCCGGGGCAGAGCGAACACCGGGGAGCTGTTTTTT CASSRGRANTGELFF
TRBJ1-4 TRBD1 NA TRBV15 TGTGCCACCAGCAGAACCTTCTCAACAGGGGCAATTAATGAAAAACTGTTTTTT CATSRTFSTGAINEKLFF
TRBJ1-5 TRBD1 NA TRBV6-2/TRBV6-3 TGTGCCAGCAGTTACTTGACAGGGCGGAATCAGCCCCAGCATTTT CASSYLTGRNQPQHF
TRBJ2-1 TRBD1 once TRBV28 TGTGCCAGCAATAAAGGGGGCGCTGGCTACAATGAGCAGTTCTTC CASNKGGAGYNEQFF
TRBJ1-1 NA NA TRBV2 TGTGCCAGCATTGATTACACTGAAGCTTTCTTT CASIDYTEAFF
TRBJ2-1 NA NA TRBV11-2 TGTGCCAGCAGCTTAGGAGAGGTTGCGAATGAGCAGTTCTTC CASSLGEVANEQFF
TRBJ1-1 NA NA TRBV20-1 TGCAGTGCTAAGACAGGAACTGAAGCTTTCTTT CSAKTGTEAFF
TRBJ1-4 NA NA TRBV29-1 TGCAGCGTTGGGCTTTCCGGGACACCGGAAAAACTGTTTTTT CSVGLSGTPEKLFF
TRBJ1-2 TRBD1 NA TRBV12-3/TRBV12-4 TGTGCCAGCACAACCGGACAGGGCCATGGCTACACCTTC CASTTGQGHGYTF
TRBJ2-6 NA few TRBV19 TGTGCCAGTAGTTTCAGGGGTTCCGGGGCCAACGTCCTGACTTTC CASSFRGSGANVLTF
TRBJ1-2 NA NA TRBV5-1 TGCGCCAGCAGCTTGTCGGGACCGAACTATGGCTACACCTTC CASSLSGPNYGYTF
TRBJ1-1 NA few TRBV9 TGTGCCAGCAGCACCGGGGAAAGAGGGGACACTGAAGCTTTCTTT CASSTGERGDTEAFF
TRBJ2-2 NA NA TRBV6-5 TGTGCCAGCAGTCCAGGGTTTAACACCGGGGAGCTGTTTTTT CASSPGFNTGELFF
TRBJ1-6 NA NA TRBV7-2 TGTGCCAGCAGCTTACAGGGCCGTAATTCACCCCTCCACTTT CASSLQGRNSPLHF
TRBJ1-2 NA NA TRBV7-2 TGTGCCAGCAGCCTCGGACAGCTGGCAGTGGGCTACACCTTC CASSLGQLAVGYTF
TRBJ1-5 NA NA TRBV9 TGTGCCAGCAGCGTCCAGGGTTATAGCAATCAGCCCCAGCATTTT CASSVQGYSNQPQHF
TRBJ2-1 TRBD1 NA TRBV5-1 TGCGCCAGCAGTTTAACGACAGGGAGCTCCTACAATGAGCAGTTCTTC CASSLTTGSSYNEQFF
TRBJ1-6 TRBD1 NA TRBV19 TGTGCCAGTGGGGACAGGGGTTATAATTCACCCCTCCACTTT CASGDRGYNSPLHF
TRBJ1-2 TRBD1 NA TRBV6-2/TRBV6-3 TGTGCCAGCAGCCCAGGACAGGGGACGAACTATGGCTACACCTTC CASSPGQGTNYGYTF
TRBJ2-7 NA NA TRBV19 TGTGCCAGTAGTCCCTCGGGACACTACGAGCAGTACTTC CASSPSGHYEQYF
TRBJ2-7 NA NA TRBV27 TGTGCCAGCAGTCCCCAGCGGGTGAGGCCCTACGAGCAGTACTTC CASSPQRVRPYEQYF
TRBJ1-2 NA NA TRBV7-8 TGTGCCAGCAGCTTACGGGACATCCCGCTCTATGGCTACACCTTC CASSLRDIPLYGYTF